This TCR beta chain comes out of a study of Graves' ophthalmopathy and Graves' hyperthyroidism. Study-wide points: Blood also harbored most expanded thyroid clonotypes above 0.001 frequency.

PBMCs originated in about 10 ml of fresh peripheral blood. There are many counts of this clonotype. Its antigen is unidentified. The TCR beta CDR3 regions underwent amplification from RNA transcripts. Second-round multiplex PCR came after a first-round RT-PCR that employed HTBI primers. MiXCR, run by TCRdb on the multiplex PCR reads, gives a single entry per CDR3 protein. The data show some 47,000 distinct CDR3 sequences, with around half seen just once and roughly 20% held by the top ten. V was trimmed by 2 bases and J by 4 bases, leaving 6 bases between them. The germline V gene has CDR1 LGHDT and CDR2 YNNKEL (reference sequence). The CDR3 is 13 amino acids.

This chain links TRBV3-1 with TRBJ1-5; D call uncertain. The sample consisted of peripheral blood. The receptor comes from an adult man with Graves' ophthalmopathy. The CDR3 region has the DNA TGTGCCAGCAGCCAAAGCGAGAATCAGCCCCAGCATTTT. Amino acids: CASSQSENQPQHF.